This T cell receptor beta chain originates from a study of cytomegalovirus exposure and HLA in healthy donors. PCR employed 60 Vbeta and 13 Jbeta primers. The protocol was immunoSEQ multiplex PCR, while the TCRdb copy is restricted to in-frame clones and leaves out a portion. The repertoire holds more than 95,000 clones, with around three quarters as singletons. Germline lookup yields CDR1 MRHNA and CDR2 SNTAGT. V was pared by 1 base and J by 4 bases, with 3 bases between. This CDR3 contains 12 residues. The sequencing input was PBMCs. The TCR sequence derives from a man between 25 and 39 years old in good health and CMV-seropositive. The gene calls are TRBV6-4 and TRBJ2-3; no firm D call. CDR3 bases: TGTGCCAGCAGTGACTACTCAGATACGCAGTATTTT. This translates into CASSDYSDTQYF.